The rows below give T cell receptor beta chains drawn from one sample of a study of shared clonotypes between healthy human individuals. This table comes from immunoSEQ multiplex PCR, and its TCRdb copy is limited to in-frame clones, with some not included. Of 2 million to 2.5 million clones listed, more than 90% were seen once; the top ten hold 0.13%. What was sequenced was naive CD4+ T cells sorted from blood. The origin of the receptors is a man in his late teens or twenties in good health. Each CDR3 is given without its conserved first and last residue. The D gene is left open where the match is weak.

j_gene: TRBJ1-4
v_gene: TRBV7-2
d_gene: .
CDR3aa: ASTAGGMTNEKLF

j_gene: TRBJ1-2
v_gene: TRBV11-2
d_gene: TRBD1
CDR3aa: ASSLQGGNGYT

j_gene: TRBJ2-7
v_gene: TRBV11-2
d_gene: TRBD1
CDR3aa: ASSLFPGQPYEQY

j_gene: TRBJ1-2
v_gene: TRBV6-4
d_gene: TRBD1
CDR3aa: ASRPADRARYGYT

j_gene: TRBJ2-5
v_gene: TRBV27
d_gene: TRBD2
CDR3aa: ASSSPLAGGETQY

j_gene: TRBJ1-4
v_gene: TRBV10-1
d_gene: .
CDR3aa: ASSESPGNEKLF

j_gene: TRBJ1-1
v_gene: TRBV6-1
d_gene: .
CDR3aa: ASSTRLWGNSEAF

j_gene: TRBJ2-1
v_gene: TRBV6-1
d_gene: TRBD1
CDR3aa: ASDTGASSYNEQF

j_gene: TRBJ2-3
v_gene: TRBV19
d_gene: .
CDR3aa: ASSMRSDTQY

j_gene: TRBJ1-1
v_gene: TRBV7-3
d_gene: .
CDR3aa: ASSSGTGNTEAF

j_gene: TRBJ1-2
v_gene: TRBV6-6
d_gene: TRBD1
CDR3aa: ASSSTGQSYGYT

j_gene: TRBJ1-3
v_gene: TRBV2
d_gene: .
CDR3aa: ASRPFSGNTIY

j_gene: TRBJ1-4
v_gene: TRBV18
d_gene: .
CDR3aa: ASSPAPPPGGKLF

j_gene: TRBJ2-3
v_gene: TRBV5-4
d_gene: .
CDR3aa: ASRYSGSSTDTQY

j_gene: TRBJ2-1
v_gene: TRBV2
d_gene: .
CDR3aa: ASSASNEQF

j_gene: TRBJ2-5
v_gene: TRBV2
d_gene: .
CDR3aa: ASLLVLQETQY

j_gene: TRBJ1-2
v_gene: TRBV30
d_gene: .
CDR3aa: AWSVRVGDGYT

j_gene: TRBJ2-7
v_gene: TRBV19
d_gene: TRBD1
CDR3aa: ASSPGQGPYEQY

j_gene: TRBJ1-2
v_gene: TRBV2
d_gene: .
CDR3aa: ASSDSGLYGYT

j_gene: TRBJ1-1
v_gene: TRBV5-4
d_gene: TRBD1
CDR3aa: ASSLGQGSVEAF

j_gene: TRBJ2-5
v_gene: TRBV5-1
d_gene: .
CDR3aa: ASSLSNGRETQY

j_gene: TRBJ2-7
v_gene: TRBV19
d_gene: TRBD2
CDR3aa: ATRLADSYEQY

j_gene: TRBJ2-5
v_gene: TRBV5-6
d_gene: .
CDR3aa: ASSLRSRVSAQY

j_gene: TRBJ1-2
v_gene: TRBV11-2
d_gene: .
CDR3aa: ASSLRGDGYT

j_gene: TRBJ2-7
v_gene: TRBV7-9
d_gene: TRBD2
CDR3aa: ASSFRTSDGEQY

j_gene: TRBJ2-7
v_gene: TRBV7-9
d_gene: .
CDR3aa: ASSPGPTYEQY

j_gene: TRBJ2-7
v_gene: TRBV7-9
d_gene: .
CDR3aa: ASSLAGLSYEQY

j_gene: TRBJ2-1
v_gene: TRBV27
d_gene: .
CDR3aa: ASSLSAASYNEQF

j_gene: TRBJ1-2
v_gene: TRBV30
d_gene: .
CDR3aa: ALRVEGYGYT

j_gene: TRBJ1-1
v_gene: TRBV19
d_gene: .
CDR3aa: ASRTSKNTEAF

j_gene: TRBJ1-1
v_gene: TRBV30
d_gene: .
CDR3aa: ACSDSLLRTEAF

j_gene: TRBJ1-6
v_gene: TRBV27
d_gene: .
CDR3aa: AISSSPLH

j_gene: TRBJ2-5
v_gene: TRBV7-2
d_gene: .
CDR3aa: ASSPDGGTPGSAQY

j_gene: TRBJ1-1
v_gene: TRBV10-3
d_gene: .
CDR3aa: AISESTANTEAF

j_gene: TRBJ1-1
v_gene: TRBV6-5
d_gene: .
CDR3aa: ASSQGREAF

j_gene: TRBJ2-4
v_gene: TRBV11-2
d_gene: .
CDR3aa: ASSPVRGRKNIQY

j_gene: TRBJ1-2
v_gene: TRBV28
d_gene: .
CDR3aa: ASSGQSDNYGYT